Below, one T cell receptor (beta chain) is given with its context. These data originate in a study of T cell responses to AZD1222 COVID-19 vaccine. Using immunoSEQ multiplex PCR, the repertoire was profiled, and TCRdb retains in-frame clones only, with some absent. The sample shows over 95,000 clones, 90% to 95% of them seen only once. Germline lookup yields CDR1 MNHEY and CDR2 SMNVEV (reference sequence). The CDR3 contains 14 residues. Deletions cut 8 bases from V and 8 bases from J, with 21 bases between. Sequences were derived from peripheral blood, sampled on day 0 of AZD1222 vaccination. The clonotype originates from an adult in good health. V usage is TRBV27 and J usage is TRBJ1-2, with TRBD1 as a possible D gene (5 bases). This chain's CDR3 is CASGGVTGTGGYTF. Written as DNA, the CDR3 is TGTGCCAGCGGGGGGGTGACGGGGACGGGCGGCTACACCTTC.